This T cell receptor (beta chain) was recorded in a study of naive and memory T cell subsets. The beta constant-region primer was an equimolar mix of two oligonucleotides covering TRBC1 and TRBC2. Four rounds of PCR amplified the ligated cDNA using nested alpha and beta constant-region primers plus SP2. TCRdb reanalysed the UMI-ligation and nested PCR reads using MiXCR and keeps one entry per CDR3 protein. The sample holds about 150,000 distinct CDR3 sequences, about 20% seen once. This clonotype was counted only a few times. Its antigen is as yet unknown. Regarding the study as a whole: Possibly reflecting memory cells re-expressing CD45RA, a few larger clonotypes occurred in naive repertoires, especially CD8. TCR abundance followed a power law differing between naive and memory subsets.

The sample comprised naive CD4+ T cells from blood. The receptor was isolated from a human donor in good health.

Here the CDR3 DNA reads TGTGCCAGCAGTCCTATTGAAACAAGGGTAATAAATGAGCAGTTCTTC. It yields the protein CASSPIETRVINEQFF. V and J are TRBV12-3 or TRBV12-4 and TRBJ2-1; no firm D call. The CDR3 runs 16 residues. V shed 5 bases and J shed 7 bases, with 21 bases lying between them.